The rows below give T cell receptor beta chains drawn from one sample of a study of blood T cell repertoires in COVID-19. TCRdb's table, derived via immunoSEQ multiplex PCR, lists solely in-frame clones and lacks some. Among 150,000 to 200,000 clones listed, approximately 85% were seen once. Sequencing was performed on peripheral blood. The receptor source for this set is a man aged 60 to 75 with acute or convalescent COVID-19. Each CDR3 is given with its conserved first and last residue. D genes are given only for firm matches. Some rows have no size entry. The others give once, few or many, or a class for an expanded clone.

D gene: .
V gene: TRBV19
clone size: .
J gene: TRBJ1-6
CDR3 DNA: TGTGCCAGTAGTATAGATCCAGGGGCTCAACGGAATTCACCCCTCCACTTT
CDR3 protein: CASSIDPGAQRNSPLHF

D gene: .
V gene: TRBV7-2
clone size: .
J gene: TRBJ2-3
CDR3 DNA: TGTGCCAGCAGCTTACGGCCGCGGGGGCTTCAGGATACGCAGTATTTT
CDR3 protein: CASSLRPRGLQDTQYF

D gene: .
V gene: TRBV21-1
clone size: once
J gene: TRBJ2-7
CDR3 DNA: TGTGCCGGACGACGGGAATCGAGCTCCTACGAGCAGTACTTC
CDR3 protein: CAGRRESSSYEQYF

D gene: .
V gene: TRBV7-2
clone size: .
J gene: TRBJ2-6
CDR3 DNA: TGTGCCAGCAGCTTAGGCGGGGCTCAGACTGGGGCCAACGTCCTGACTTTC
CDR3 protein: CASSLGGAQTGANVLTF

D gene: TRBD2
V gene: TRBV30
clone size: .
J gene: TRBJ2-7
CDR3 DNA: TGTGCCTGGGAGCGGCTAGCGGGTGAGCAGTACTTC
CDR3 protein: CAWERLAGEQYF

D gene: .
V gene: TRBV14
clone size: .
J gene: TRBJ2-3
CDR3 DNA: TGTGCCAGCAGCCCCACTGGAGCAGGGCGCACAGATACGCAGTATTTT
CDR3 protein: CASSPTGAGRTDTQYF

D gene: .
V gene: TRBV18
clone size: .
J gene: TRBJ1-1
CDR3 DNA: TGTGCCAGCTCACTAACGGACAGAATGAACACTGAAGCTTTCTTT
CDR3 protein: CASSLTDRMNTEAFF

D gene: .
V gene: TRBV20-1
clone size: .
J gene: TRBJ1-1
CDR3 DNA: TGCAGTGCTAGGACGGGGAGAGCTTTCTTT
CDR3 protein: CSARTGRAFF

D gene: .
V gene: TRBV28
clone size: .
J gene: TRBJ2-3
CDR3 DNA: TGTGCCAGCACCTTCGGAGGGCCTAGCACAGATACGCAGTATTTT
CDR3 protein: CASTFGGPSTDTQYF

D gene: .
V gene: TRBV7-2
clone size: few
J gene: TRBJ2-7
CDR3 DNA: TGTGCCAGCAGTGTGGGGGGGGCCCTCTCCTACGAGCAGTACTTC
CDR3 protein: CASSVGGALSYEQYF

D gene: TRBD2
V gene: TRBV7-2
clone size: .
J gene: TRBJ2-7
CDR3 DNA: TGTGCCAGCAGCCTCGGGACTAGCGGGAGCTACGAGCAGTACTTC
CDR3 protein: CASSLGTSGSYEQYF

D gene: .
V gene: TRBV28
clone size: .
J gene: TRBJ2-1
CDR3 DNA: TGTGCCAGCAGTCCCTCCCACGGGCAGTTCTTC
CDR3 protein: CASSPSHGQFF

D gene: TRBD2
V gene: TRBV27
clone size: few
J gene: TRBJ2-1
CDR3 DNA: TGTGCCAGCAGCCTCTTGAGCGGGAGAAACGGCAATGAGCAGTTCTTC
CDR3 protein: CASSLLSGRNGNEQFF

D gene: .
V gene: TRBV27
clone size: .
J gene: TRBJ2-2
CDR3 DNA: TGTGCCAGCAGTTTAGAGGGAATCGGGGAGCTGTTTTTT
CDR3 protein: CASSLEGIGELFF

D gene: .
V gene: TRBV21-1
clone size: .
J gene: TRBJ2-3
CDR3 DNA: TGTGCCAGTTCTACAGGGGTTAGCACAGATACGCAGTATTTT
CDR3 protein: CASSTGVSTDTQYF

D gene: .
V gene: TRBV10-3
clone size: .
J gene: TRBJ1-5
CDR3 DNA: TGTGCCATCAGTGATGCCCGGGGCAATCAGCCCCAGCATTTT
CDR3 protein: CAISDARGNQPQHF

D gene: .
V gene: TRBV7-2
clone size: .
J gene: TRBJ2-5
CDR3 DNA: TGTGCCAGCAGAGTGACAGCTCAAGAGACCCAGTACTTC
CDR3 protein: CASRVTAQETQYF

D gene: .
V gene: TRBV28
clone size: .
J gene: TRBJ2-7
CDR3 DNA: TGTGCCAGCACCCGAAGCAGGGCCCACGAGCAGTACTTC
CDR3 protein: CASTRSRAHEQYF

D gene: .
V gene: TRBV5-4
clone size: .
J gene: TRBJ2-3
CDR3 DNA: TGTGCCAGCAGCCCAACACCCACAGATACGCAGTATTTT
CDR3 protein: CASSPTPTDTQYF

D gene: TRBD1
V gene: TRBV3-1/TRBV3-2
clone size: .
J gene: TRBJ2-4
CDR3 DNA: TGTGCCAGCAGCCGATCCGGGACAGGGAGTCTGAACATTCAGTACTTC
CDR3 protein: CASSRSGTGSLNIQYF

D gene: TRBD2
V gene: TRBV5-1
clone size: .
J gene: TRBJ2-1
CDR3 DNA: TGCGCCAGCAGCTTGGTGGGACTAGCGGGCTCCTACAATGAGCAGTTCTTC
CDR3 protein: CASSLVGLAGSYNEQFF

D gene: .
V gene: TRBV5-1
clone size: .
J gene: TRBJ2-3
CDR3 DNA: TGCGCCAGCAGCTTGGGTTCCGTTACTAGCACAGATACGCAGTATTTT
CDR3 protein: CASSLGSVTSTDTQYF

D gene: .
V gene: TRBV3-1/TRBV3-2
clone size: .
J gene: TRBJ1-1
CDR3 DNA: TGTGCCAGCAGCCAACAGGGTAACACTGAAGCTTTCTTT
CDR3 protein: CASSQQGNTEAFF

D gene: .
V gene: TRBV7-6
clone size: .
J gene: TRBJ2-2
CDR3 DNA: TGTGCCAGCAGCATCCGACTGAACACCGGGGAGCTGTTTTTT
CDR3 protein: CASSIRLNTGELFF

D gene: TRBD2
V gene: TRBV3-1/TRBV3-2
clone size: many
J gene: TRBJ2-3
CDR3 DNA: TGTGCCAGCAGCACTAGCGGGAGCACAGATACGCAGTATTTT
CDR3 protein: CASSTSGSTDTQYF

D gene: TRBD1
V gene: TRBV27
clone size: .
J gene: TRBJ1-1
CDR3 DNA: TGTGCCAGCAGTTTCTACGCAGGGGGCGCGAGGGCTTTCTTT
CDR3 protein: CASSFYAGGARAFF

D gene: .
V gene: TRBV5-1
clone size: .
J gene: TRBJ2-5
CDR3 DNA: TGCGCCAGCAGCTTGGGCGGGATGGCACAAGAGACCCAGTACTTC
CDR3 protein: CASSLGGMAQETQYF

D gene: TRBD2
V gene: TRBV9
clone size: .
J gene: TRBJ2-1
CDR3 DNA: TGTGCCAGCAGCGCAGGGACTAGCGGGAGGAGTAGTATGGGCAATGAGCAGTTCTTC
CDR3 protein: CASSAGTSGRSSMGNEQFF

D gene: TRBD1
V gene: TRBV29-1
clone size: once
J gene: TRBJ1-4
CDR3 DNA: TGCAGCGTTTTGCACAGGGGTTTTGAAAAACTGTTTTTT
CDR3 protein: CSVLHRGFEKLFF

D gene: TRBD2
V gene: TRBV25-1
clone size: .
J gene: TRBJ2-7
CDR3 DNA: TGTGCCAGCAGCCCCCCCGGGTCTAGCGGGAGATCGGGCGAGCAGTACTTC
CDR3 protein: CASSPPGSSGRSGEQYF

D gene: TRBD1
V gene: TRBV9
clone size: .
J gene: TRBJ2-3
CDR3 DNA: TGTGCCAGCAGCTTACGGACAGGGGGCGGAACAGATACGCAGTATTTT
CDR3 protein: CASSLRTGGGTDTQYF

D gene: TRBD1
V gene: TRBV5-3
clone size: .
J gene: TRBJ1-6
CDR3 DNA: TGTGCCAGAAGCCCGGGACAGGCGATTAATTCACCCCTCCACTTT
CDR3 protein: CARSPGQAINSPLHF

D gene: .
V gene: TRBV7-9
clone size: medium-sized
J gene: TRBJ2-2
CDR3 DNA: TGTGCCAGCGAGTATCTAGGATCGGCCGGGGAGCTGTTTTTT
CDR3 protein: CASEYLGSAGELFF

D gene: .
V gene: TRBV19
clone size: .
J gene: TRBJ1-1
CDR3 DNA: TGTGCCAGTAGTATAGCGCAGACAGGGAACACTGAAGCTTTCTTT
CDR3 protein: CASSIAQTGNTEAFF

D gene: .
V gene: TRBV5-5
clone size: .
J gene: TRBJ1-4
CDR3 DNA: TGTGCCAGCAGCCCATACCCAGGGGAGGAAAAACTGTTTTTT
CDR3 protein: CASSPYPGEEKLFF

D gene: .
V gene: TRBV5-4
clone size: .
J gene: TRBJ1-4
CDR3 DNA: TGTGCCAGCAGCTTGGGTGGTCGGAATGAAAAACTGTTTTTT
CDR3 protein: CASSLGGRNEKLFF

D gene: TRBD2
V gene: TRBV6-5
clone size: .
J gene: TRBJ2-1
CDR3 DNA: TGTGCCAGCGGGGGACTAGCGGGATACAATGAGCAGTTCTTC
CDR3 protein: CASGGLAGYNEQFF

D gene: .
V gene: TRBV5-1
clone size: .
J gene: TRBJ2-7
CDR3 DNA: TGCGCCAGCAGCTTGAATCGCGAGTACGAGCAGTACTTC
CDR3 protein: CASSLNREYEQYF

D gene: TRBD2
V gene: TRBV7-7
clone size: .
J gene: TRBJ2-7
CDR3 DNA: TGTGCTAGCAGCTACCGACTAGCGGCAGTACACGAGCAGTACTTC
CDR3 protein: CASSYRLAAVHEQYF

D gene: TRBD2
V gene: TRBV6-2/TRBV6-3
clone size: .
J gene: TRBJ2-3
CDR3 DNA: TGTGCCAGCAGTTACGGGCTAGCGGGAGGGGTCGACACAGATACGCAGTATTTT
CDR3 protein: CASSYGLAGGVDTDTQYF

D gene: TRBD1
V gene: TRBV4-1
clone size: .
J gene: TRBJ2-7
CDR3 DNA: TGCGCCAGCAGCCTCCGGACAGGGGACGCCTACGAGCAGTACTTC
CDR3 protein: CASSLRTGDAYEQYF

D gene: .
V gene: TRBV19
clone size: .
J gene: TRBJ2-5
CDR3 DNA: TGTGCCAGTAGTATGACCCTCGGGGAGACCCAGTACTTC
CDR3 protein: CASSMTLGETQYF

D gene: .
V gene: TRBV4-1
clone size: once
J gene: TRBJ2-7
CDR3 DNA: TGCGCCAGCAGCCAAGGACTATCCTACGAGCAGTACTTC
CDR3 protein: CASSQGLSYEQYF

D gene: TRBD1
V gene: TRBV5-1
clone size: .
J gene: TRBJ1-1
CDR3 DNA: TGCGCCAGCAGCTCGGGGACAGAGAGGGACGCTTTCTTT
CDR3 protein: CASSSGTERDAFF

D gene: TRBD1
V gene: TRBV6-5
clone size: .
J gene: TRBJ2-7
CDR3 DNA: TGTGCCAGCAGTTCCCCCCCGACAGGGTTCTACGAGCAGTACTTC
CDR3 protein: CASSSPPTGFYEQYF

D gene: .
V gene: TRBV7-2
clone size: .
J gene: TRBJ1-1
CDR3 DNA: TGTGCCAGCAGCGGATGGGCCAGCATGAACACTGAAGCTTTCTTT
CDR3 protein: CASSGWASMNTEAFF

D gene: TRBD1
V gene: TRBV19
clone size: .
J gene: TRBJ1-2
CDR3 DNA: TGTGCCAGTAGTATAGATAACAGGGGGCACTATGGCTACACCTTC
CDR3 protein: CASSIDNRGHYGYTF

D gene: TRBD2
V gene: TRBV5-1
clone size: .
J gene: TRBJ2-1
CDR3 DNA: TGCGCCAGCAGTCGGGGACTAGCGGGAGCTAGCTCCTACAATGAGCAGTTCTTC
CDR3 protein: CASSRGLAGASSYNEQFF

D gene: .
V gene: TRBV5-6
clone size: .
J gene: TRBJ1-5
CDR3 DNA: TGTGCCAGCAGCTTGTACTATGGCGGCAATCAGCCCCAGCATTTT
CDR3 protein: CASSLYYGGNQPQHF

D gene: TRBD1
V gene: TRBV2
clone size: .
J gene: TRBJ2-7
CDR3 DNA: TGTGCCGGAAGCTCCGGGACAGGGGGCTCCTACGAGCAGTACTTC
CDR3 protein: CAGSSGTGGSYEQYF

D gene: TRBD2
V gene: TRBV5-5
clone size: .
J gene: TRBJ2-5
CDR3 DNA: TGTGCCAGCAGCTTACTTGGGAGGGACCAAGAGACCCAGTACTTC
CDR3 protein: CASSLLGRDQETQYF

D gene: TRBD1
V gene: TRBV10-3
clone size: .
J gene: TRBJ2-7
CDR3 DNA: TGTGCCATCAGTCCGGGACAGGGGTTACTCGAGCAGTACTTC
CDR3 protein: CAISPGQGLLEQYF

D gene: TRBD2
V gene: TRBV19
clone size: .
J gene: TRBJ2-1
CDR3 DNA: TGTGCCAGTAGTATAGCTAGCGGGCCATACAATGAGCAGTTCTTC
CDR3 protein: CASSIASGPYNEQFF

D gene: .
V gene: TRBV5-1
clone size: .
J gene: TRBJ2-3
CDR3 DNA: TGCGCCAGCAGCTTAAAAGCGGCAGGCCCAGATACGCAGTATTTT
CDR3 protein: CASSLKAAGPDTQYF

D gene: TRBD1
V gene: TRBV11-1
clone size: .
J gene: TRBJ2-7
CDR3 DNA: TGTGCCAGCAGCTTTAAGACAGGGGCCGACTACGAGCAGTACTTC
CDR3 protein: CASSFKTGADYEQYF

D gene: TRBD1
V gene: TRBV24-1
clone size: .
J gene: TRBJ2-1
CDR3 DNA: TGTGCCACCAGGGGACCGGGACAGGGGTACAATGAGCAGTTCTTC
CDR3 protein: CATRGPGQGYNEQFF

D gene: TRBD1
V gene: TRBV28
clone size: .
J gene: TRBJ2-1
CDR3 DNA: TGTGCCAGCAGTCCCCCAGACAGGGGCAATGAGCAGTTCTTC
CDR3 protein: CASSPPDRGNEQFF